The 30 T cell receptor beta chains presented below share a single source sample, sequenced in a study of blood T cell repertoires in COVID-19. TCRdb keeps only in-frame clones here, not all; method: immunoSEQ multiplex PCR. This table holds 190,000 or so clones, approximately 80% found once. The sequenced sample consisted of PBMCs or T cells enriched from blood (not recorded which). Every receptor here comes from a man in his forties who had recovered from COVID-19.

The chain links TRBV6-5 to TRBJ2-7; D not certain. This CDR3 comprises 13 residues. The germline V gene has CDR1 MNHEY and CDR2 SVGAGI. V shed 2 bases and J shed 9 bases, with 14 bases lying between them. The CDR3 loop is CASSYPGRSRQYF. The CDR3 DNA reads TGTGCCAGCAGTTACCCAGGCCGATCAAGGCAGTACTTC.

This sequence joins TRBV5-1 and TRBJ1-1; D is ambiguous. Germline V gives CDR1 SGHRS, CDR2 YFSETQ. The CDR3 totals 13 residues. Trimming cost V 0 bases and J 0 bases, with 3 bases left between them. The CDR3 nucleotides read TGCGCCAGCAGCTTGGACTTGAACACTGAAGCTTTCTTT. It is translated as CASSLDLNTEAFF.

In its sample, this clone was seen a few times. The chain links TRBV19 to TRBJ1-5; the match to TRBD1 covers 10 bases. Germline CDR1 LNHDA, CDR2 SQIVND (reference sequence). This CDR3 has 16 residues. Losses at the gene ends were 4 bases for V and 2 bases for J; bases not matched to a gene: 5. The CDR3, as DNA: TGTGCCAGTAGTAGAGGGACAGGGGCTGGCAATCAGCCCCAGCATTTT. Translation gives CASSRGTGAGNQPQHF.

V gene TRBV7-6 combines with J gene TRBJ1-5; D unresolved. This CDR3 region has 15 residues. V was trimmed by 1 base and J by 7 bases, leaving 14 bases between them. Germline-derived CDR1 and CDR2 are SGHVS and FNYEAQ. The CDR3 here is CASSLGGRVDQPQHF. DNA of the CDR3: TGTGCCAGCAGCTTAGGAGGGCGGGTGGACCAGCCCCAGCATTTT.

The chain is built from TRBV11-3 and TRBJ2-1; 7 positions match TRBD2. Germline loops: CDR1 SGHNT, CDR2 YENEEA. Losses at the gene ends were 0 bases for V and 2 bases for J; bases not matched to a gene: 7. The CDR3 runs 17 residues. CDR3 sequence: CASSLEVRGSTYNEQFF. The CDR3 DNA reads TGTGCCAGCAGCTTAGAAGTACGCGGGAGCACCTACAATGAGCAGTTCTTC. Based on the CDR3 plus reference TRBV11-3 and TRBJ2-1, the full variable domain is EAGVVQSPRYKIIEKKQPVAFWCNPISGHNTLYWYLQNLGQGPELLIRYENEEAVDDSQLPKDRFSAERLKGVDSTLKIQPAELGDSAVYLCASSLEVRGSTYNEQFFGPGTRLTVL.

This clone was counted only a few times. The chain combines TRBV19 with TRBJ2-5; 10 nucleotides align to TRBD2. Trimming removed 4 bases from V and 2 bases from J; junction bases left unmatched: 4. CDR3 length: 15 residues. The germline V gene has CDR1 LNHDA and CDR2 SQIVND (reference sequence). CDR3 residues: CASSKGLALQETQYF. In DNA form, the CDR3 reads TGTGCCAGTAGTAAGGGACTAGCGCTTCAAGAGACCCAGTACTTC.

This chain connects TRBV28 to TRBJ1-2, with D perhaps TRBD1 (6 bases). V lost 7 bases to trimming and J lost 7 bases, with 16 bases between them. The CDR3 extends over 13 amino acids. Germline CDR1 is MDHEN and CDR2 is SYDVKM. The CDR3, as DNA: TGTGCCAGCACCTGGGAGCAGGGGCCTGGCTACACCTTC. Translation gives CASTWEQGPGYTF.

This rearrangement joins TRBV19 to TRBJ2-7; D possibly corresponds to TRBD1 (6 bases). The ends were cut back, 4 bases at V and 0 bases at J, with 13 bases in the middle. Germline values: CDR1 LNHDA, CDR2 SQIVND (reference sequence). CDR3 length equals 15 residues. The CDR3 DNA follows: TGTGCCAGTAGTACTGGGACACATGTCTCCTACGAGCAGTACTTC. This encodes CASSTGTHVSYEQYF.

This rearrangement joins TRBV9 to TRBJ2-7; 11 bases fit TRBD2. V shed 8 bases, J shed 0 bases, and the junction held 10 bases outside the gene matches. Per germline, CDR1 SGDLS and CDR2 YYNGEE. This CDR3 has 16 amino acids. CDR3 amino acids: CASGQSGTSGSYEQYF. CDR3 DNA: TGTGCCAGTGGCCAATCCGGGACTAGCGGCTCCTACGAGCAGTACTTC.

The CDR3 nucleotides read TGTGCCAGCACCGTAAGGGGACAGGGGAACTATGGCTACACCTTC. Translation gives CASTVRGQGNYGYTF. V usage is TRBV2 and J usage is TRBJ1-2; 10 bases line up with TRBD1. Germline trimming cut 7 bases from V and 2 bases from J; bases unmatched to any gene: 7. The CDR3 length is 15 residues. Germline CDR1 SNHLY, CDR2 FYNNEI. Based on the CDR3 plus reference TRBV2 and TRBJ1-2, the full variable domain is EPEVTQTPSHQVTQMGQEVILRCVPISNHLYFYWYRQILGQKVEFLVSFYNNEISEKSEIFDDQFSVERPDGSNFTLKIRSTKLEDSAMYFCASTVRGQGNYGYTFGSGTRLTVV.

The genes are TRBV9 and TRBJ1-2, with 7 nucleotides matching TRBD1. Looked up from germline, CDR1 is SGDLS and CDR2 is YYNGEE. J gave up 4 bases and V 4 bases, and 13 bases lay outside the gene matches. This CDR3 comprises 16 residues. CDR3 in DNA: TGTGCCAGCAGCCCGAGACAGGGACCTCCTCCCTATGGCTACACCTTC. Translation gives CASSPRQGPPPYGYTF. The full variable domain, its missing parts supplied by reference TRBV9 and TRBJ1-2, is DSGVTQTPKHLITATGQRVTLRCSPRSGDLSVYWYQQSLDQGLQFLIQYYNGEERAKGNILERFSAQQFPDLHSELNLSSLELGDSALYFCASSPRQGPPPYGYTFGSGTRLTVV.

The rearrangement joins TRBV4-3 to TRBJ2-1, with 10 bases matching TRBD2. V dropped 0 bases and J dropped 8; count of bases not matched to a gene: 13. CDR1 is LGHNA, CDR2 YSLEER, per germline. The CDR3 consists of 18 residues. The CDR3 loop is CASSQDVPLAGVGDEQFF. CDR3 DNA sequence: TGCGCCAGCAGCCAAGATGTCCCCCTAGCGGGAGTCGGGGATGAGCAGTTCTTC.

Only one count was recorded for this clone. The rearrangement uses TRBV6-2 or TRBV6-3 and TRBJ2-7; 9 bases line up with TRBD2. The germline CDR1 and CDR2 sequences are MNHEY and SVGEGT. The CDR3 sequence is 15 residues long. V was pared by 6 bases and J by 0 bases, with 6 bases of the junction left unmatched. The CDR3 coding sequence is TGTGCCAGCAGCCGAAGCGGGGGGAGCTCCTACGAGCAGTACGTC. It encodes CASSRSGGSSYEQYV.

The CDR3 nucleotides read TGTGCCAGTAGTATCTCAGGTCTAGGGAGGATCCTCCACTTT. This translates into CASSISGLGRILHF. This sequence joins TRBV19 and TRBJ1-6; unclear D gene. Germline CDR1 is LNHDA and CDR2 is SQIVND (reference sequence). The CDR3 consists of 14 residues. The V end lost 3 bases, the J end lost 15 bases, and 18 bases lay between the germline ends.

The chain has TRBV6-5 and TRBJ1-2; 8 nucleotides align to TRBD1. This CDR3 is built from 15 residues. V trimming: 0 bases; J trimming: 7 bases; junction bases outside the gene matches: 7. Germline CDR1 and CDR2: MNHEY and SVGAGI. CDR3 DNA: TGTGCCAGCAGTTACTCGGGGCAGGGGGCGCGTGGCTACACCTTC. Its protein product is CASSYSGQGARGYTF.

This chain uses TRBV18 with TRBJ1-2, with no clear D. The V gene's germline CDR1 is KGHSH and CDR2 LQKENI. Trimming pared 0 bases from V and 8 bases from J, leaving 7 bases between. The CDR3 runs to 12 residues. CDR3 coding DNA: TGTGCCAGCTCACCACCGGCGGGAGGCTACACCTTC. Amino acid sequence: CASSPPAGGYTF.

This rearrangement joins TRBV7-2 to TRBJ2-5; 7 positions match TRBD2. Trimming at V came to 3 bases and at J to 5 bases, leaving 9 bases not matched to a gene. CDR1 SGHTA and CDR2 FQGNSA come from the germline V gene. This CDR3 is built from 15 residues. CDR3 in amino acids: CASSLGGPIGETQYF. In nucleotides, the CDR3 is TGTGCCAGCAGCTTGGGAGGGCCGATTGGGGAGACCCAGTACTTC.

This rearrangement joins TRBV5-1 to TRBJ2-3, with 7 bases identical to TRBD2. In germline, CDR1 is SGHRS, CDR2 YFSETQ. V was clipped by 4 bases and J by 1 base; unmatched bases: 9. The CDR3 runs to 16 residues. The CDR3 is CASSPGLSGGTDTQYF. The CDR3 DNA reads TGCGCCAGCAGCCCGGGACTGAGCGGGGGCACAGATACGCAGTATTTT. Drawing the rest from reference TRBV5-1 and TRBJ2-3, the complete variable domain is KAGVTQTPRYLIKTRGQQVTLSCSPISGHRSVSWYQQTPGQGLQFLFEYFSETQRNKGNFPGRFSGRQFSNSRSEMNVSTLELGDSALYLCASSPGLSGGTDTQYFGPGTRLTVL.

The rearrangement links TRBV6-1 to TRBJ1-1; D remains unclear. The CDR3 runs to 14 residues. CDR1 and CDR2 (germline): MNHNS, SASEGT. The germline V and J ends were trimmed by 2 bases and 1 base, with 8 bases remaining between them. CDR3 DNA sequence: TGTGCCAGCAGTGAATACTTCCGGAACACTGAAGCTTTCTTT. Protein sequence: CASSEYFRNTEAFF.

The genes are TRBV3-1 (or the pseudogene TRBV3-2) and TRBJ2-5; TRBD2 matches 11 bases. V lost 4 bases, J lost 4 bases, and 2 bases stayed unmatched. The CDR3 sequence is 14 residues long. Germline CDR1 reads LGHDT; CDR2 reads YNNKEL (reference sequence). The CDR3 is CASSPLAGGETQYF. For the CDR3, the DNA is TGTGCCAGCAGCCCCCTAGCGGGAGGAGAGACCCAGTACTTC.

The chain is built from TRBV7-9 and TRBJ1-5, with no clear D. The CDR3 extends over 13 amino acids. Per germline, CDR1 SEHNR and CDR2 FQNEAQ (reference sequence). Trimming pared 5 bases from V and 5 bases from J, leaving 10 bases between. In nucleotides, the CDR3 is TGTGCCAGCAGCCCCCTTCGTGATCAGCCCCAGCATTTT. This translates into CASSPLRDQPQHF.

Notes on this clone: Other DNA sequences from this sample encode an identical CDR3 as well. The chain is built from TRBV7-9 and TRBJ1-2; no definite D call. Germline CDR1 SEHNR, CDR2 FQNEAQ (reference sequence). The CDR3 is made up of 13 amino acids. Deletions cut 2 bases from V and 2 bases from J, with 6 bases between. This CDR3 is CASSLTANYGYTF. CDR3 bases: TGTGCCAGCAGCTTAACTGCCAACTATGGCTACACCTTC. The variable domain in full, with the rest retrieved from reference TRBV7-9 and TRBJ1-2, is DTGVSQNPRHKITKRGQNVTFRCDPISEHNRLYWYRQTLGQGPEFLTYFQNEAQLEKSRLLSDRFSAERPKGSFSTLEIQRTEQGDSAMYLCASSLTANYGYTFGSGTRLTVV.

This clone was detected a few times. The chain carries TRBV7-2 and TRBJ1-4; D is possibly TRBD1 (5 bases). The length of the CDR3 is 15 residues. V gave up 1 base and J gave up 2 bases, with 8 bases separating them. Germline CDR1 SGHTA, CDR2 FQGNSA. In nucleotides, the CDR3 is TGTGCCAGCAGCTTAGGCTCAGGGACTAATGAAAAACTGTTTTTT. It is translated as CASSLGSGTNEKLFF.

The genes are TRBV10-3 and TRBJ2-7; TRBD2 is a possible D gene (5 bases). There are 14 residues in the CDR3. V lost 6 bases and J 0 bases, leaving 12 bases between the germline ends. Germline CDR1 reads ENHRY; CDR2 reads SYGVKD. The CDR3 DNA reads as TGTGCCATCAGGGTCGGGGTGAGCTCCTACGAGCAGTACTTC. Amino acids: CAIRVGVSSYEQYF.

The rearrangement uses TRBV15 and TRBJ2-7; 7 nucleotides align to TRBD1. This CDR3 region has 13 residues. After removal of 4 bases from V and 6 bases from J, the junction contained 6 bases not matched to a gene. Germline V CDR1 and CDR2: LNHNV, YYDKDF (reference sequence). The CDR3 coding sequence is TGTGCCACCAGCATTGACAGGGCTTTCGAGCAGTACTTC. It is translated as CATSIDRAFEQYF.

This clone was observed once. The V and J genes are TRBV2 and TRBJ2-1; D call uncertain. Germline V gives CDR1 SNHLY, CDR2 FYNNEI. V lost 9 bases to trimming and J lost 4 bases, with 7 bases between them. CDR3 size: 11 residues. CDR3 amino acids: CARGVYNEQFF. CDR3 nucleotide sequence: TGTGCCAGAGGAGTGTACAATGAGCAGTTCTTC.

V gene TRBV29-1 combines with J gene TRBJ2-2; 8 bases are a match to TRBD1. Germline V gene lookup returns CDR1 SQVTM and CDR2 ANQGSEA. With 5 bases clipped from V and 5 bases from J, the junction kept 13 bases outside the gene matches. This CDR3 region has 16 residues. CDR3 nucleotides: TGCAGCGTTTACATTTCAGGACAGGGTTTAACCGGGGAGCTGTTTTTT. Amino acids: CSVYISGQGLTGELFF.

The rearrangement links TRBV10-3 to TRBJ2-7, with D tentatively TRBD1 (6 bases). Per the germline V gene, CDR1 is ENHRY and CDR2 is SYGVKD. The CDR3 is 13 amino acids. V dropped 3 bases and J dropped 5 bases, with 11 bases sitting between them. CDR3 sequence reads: CAISENRDHEQYF. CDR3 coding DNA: TGTGCCATCAGTGAAAACAGGGACCACGAGCAGTACTTC.

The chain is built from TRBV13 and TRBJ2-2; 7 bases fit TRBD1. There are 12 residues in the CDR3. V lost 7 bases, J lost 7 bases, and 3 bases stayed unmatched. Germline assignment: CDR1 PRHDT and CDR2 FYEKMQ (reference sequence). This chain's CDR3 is CASNRDSGELFF. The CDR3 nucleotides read TGTGCCAGCAACCGGGACAGCGGGGAGCTGTTTTTT.

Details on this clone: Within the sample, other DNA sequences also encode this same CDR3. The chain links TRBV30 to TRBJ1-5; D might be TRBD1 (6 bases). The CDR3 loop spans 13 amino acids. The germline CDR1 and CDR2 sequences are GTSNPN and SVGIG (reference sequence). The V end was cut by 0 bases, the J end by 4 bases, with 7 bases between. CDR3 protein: CAWSVQGNQPQHF. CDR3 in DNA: TGTGCCTGGAGTGTACAGGGAAATCAGCCCCAGCATTTT. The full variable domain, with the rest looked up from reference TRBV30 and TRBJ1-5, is SQTIHQWPATLVQPVGSPLSLECTVEGTSNPNLYWYRQAAGRGLQLLFYSVGIGQISSEVPQNLSASRPQDRQFILSSKKLLLSDSGFYLCAWSVQGNQPQHFGDGTRLSIL.